A selection of T cell receptor beta chains follows, all from one sample in a study of cytomegalovirus exposure and HLA in healthy donors. Profiling relied on immunoSEQ multiplex PCR, and the TCRdb table lists in-frame clones only, not all of them. The table lists about 180,000 clones, approximately 84% of them singletons. The specimen was PBMCs. These receptors all come from a young man in good health and CMV-seronegative. CDR3s leave out the opening cysteine and the closing phenylalanine or tryptophan.

V gene: TRBV28; J gene: TRBJ2-3; CDR3 protein: ASSSHRALSTDTQY
V gene: TRBV5-1; J gene: TRBJ2-7; CDR3 protein: ASSLPQPSTPDRQTYEQY
V gene: TRBV5-1; J gene: TRBJ2-3; CDR3 protein: ASSHRLAGGPPDTQY
V gene: TRBV15; J gene: TRBJ1-4; CDR3 protein: ATSRDFTQGYEKLF
V gene: TRBV28; J gene: TRBJ2-1; CDR3 protein: ASTLSSYNEQF
V gene: TRBV10-2; J gene: TRBJ1-2; CDR3 protein: ASSWDRRSGYT
V gene: TRBV9; J gene: TRBJ1-1; CDR3 protein: ASSETGGEAF
V gene: TRBV6-6; J gene: TRBJ1-6; CDR3 protein: AGGQGSSYNSPLH
V gene: TRBV15; J gene: TRBJ2-3; CDR3 protein: ATRESGGRTDTQY
V gene: TRBV5-1; J gene: TRBJ2-3; CDR3 protein: ASSLSELTDTQY
V gene: TRBV28; J gene: TRBJ2-5; CDR3 protein: ASSLGGGFQETQY
V gene: TRBV4-1; J gene: TRBJ2-3; CDR3 protein: ASSQPGQGSDTQY
V gene: TRBV27; J gene: TRBJ1-2; CDR3 protein: ASRGGDAAYYGYT
V gene: TRBV5-1; J gene: TRBJ2-5; CDR3 protein: ASSLVRTASQETQY
V gene: TRBV5-4; J gene: TRBJ2-2; CDR3 protein: ASSLGDSTLKDTGELF
V gene: TRBV4-1; J gene: TRBJ2-7; CDR3 protein: ASSPRQEYYEQY
V gene: TRBV11-3; J gene: TRBJ1-1; CDR3 protein: ASSMELRGAGTEAF
V gene: TRBV9; J gene: TRBJ1-4; CDR3 protein: ASSVRGQINEKLF
V gene: TRBV19; J gene: TRBJ2-7; CDR3 protein: ASSIYGNSYEQY
V gene: TRBV2; J gene: TRBJ1-6; CDR3 protein: ASRYRDLYNSPLH
V gene: TRBV9; J gene: TRBJ2-7; CDR3 protein: ASSKGQGNEQY
V gene: TRBV28; J gene: TRBJ2-7; CDR3 protein: ASNDPGTSGPSSYEQY
V gene: TRBV28; J gene: TRBJ2-7; CDR3 protein: ASSLLRGGEQY
V gene: TRBV9; J gene: TRBJ2-1; CDR3 protein: ASSVTPDRYNEQF
V gene: TRBV7-8; J gene: TRBJ2-6; CDR3 protein: ASSPLTARGSGANVLT
V gene: TRBV11-1; J gene: TRBJ2-7; CDR3 protein: ASSPSSGSVGEQY
V gene: TRBV7-2; J gene: TRBJ2-7; CDR3 protein: ASSLAGGIGEQY
V gene: TRBV5-1; J gene: TRBJ2-7; CDR3 protein: ASSLTGWGRDEQY
V gene: TRBV5-1; J gene: TRBJ1-2; CDR3 protein: ASSRTGLEGYT